A selection of T cell receptor beta chains follows, all from one sample in a study of blood T cell repertoires in COVID-19. Clones were sequenced by immunoSEQ multiplex PCR, and TCRdb holds only the in-frame ones, with some missing. The sample includes 150,000 or so clones, around nine tenths seen only once; the top ten take around 0.6%. The source material was peripheral blood. These receptors all come from a man aged 60-69 years with COVID-19, enrolled during active disease. CDR3s include the opening cysteine and the closing phenylalanine or tryptophan. Fields, in order: D gene, CDR3 length, clone size, J gene, V gene, CDR3 DNA, CDR3 protein. A D gene is named only where the DNA matches it firmly. Clone size, where shown, is once, few, many, or a class for clones that have expanded.

D: -
length: 14
size: -
J: TRBJ2-3
V: TRBV2
DNA: TGTGCCAGCAGTGACAGTTTTAGCACAGATACGCAGTATTTT
CDR3: CASSDSFSTDTQYF

D: TRBD2
length: 14
size: -
J: TRBJ2-1
V: TRBV24-1
DNA: TGTGCCACCAGGTCGGGACTAGGAGACAATGAGCAGTTCTTC
CDR3: CATRSGLGDNEQFF

D: -
length: 15
size: -
J: TRBJ1-5
V: TRBV28
DNA: TGTGCCAGCAGTTTTTCGCCTGGAGGCAGTCAGCCCCAGCATTTT
CDR3: CASSFSPGGSQPQHF

D: -
length: 15
size: -
J: TRBJ1-2
V: TRBV5-4
DNA: TGTGCCAGCAGCTTGGCAGGACAGATTAACTATGGCTACACCTTC
CDR3: CASSLAGQINYGYTF

D: -
length: 14
size: -
J: TRBJ1-1
V: TRBV10-3
DNA: TGTGCCATCAGTGAGAGTAGCGGGAAGGACAAAGCTTTCTTT
CDR3: CAISESSGKDKAFF

D: -
length: 13
size: -
J: TRBJ1-2
V: TRBV4-3
DNA: TGCGCCAGCAGTCAAACACGAAACTATGGCTACACCTTC
CDR3: CASSQTRNYGYTF

D: TRBD1
length: 13
size: -
J: TRBJ2-5
V: TRBV14
DNA: TGTGCCAGCAGCCAAATGACAGGGTTAACCCAGTACTTC
CDR3: CASSQMTGLTQYF

D: -
length: 15
size: -
J: TRBJ1-4
V: TRBV5-4
DNA: TGTGCCAGCAGCTTAGGGGGGGCAGCTAATGAAAAACTGTTTTTT
CDR3: CASSLGGAANEKLFF

D: -
length: 15
size: -
J: TRBJ1-6
V: TRBV7-8
DNA: TGTGCCAGCAGCTTAGAGGGGTCGACCAATTCACCCCTCCACTTT
CDR3: CASSLEGSTNSPLHF

D: -
length: 14
size: -
J: TRBJ1-3
V: TRBV18
DNA: TGTGCCAGCTCACCGGCCGATTTGGGAAACACCATATATTTT
CDR3: CASSPADLGNTIYF

D: TRBD1
length: 16
size: -
J: TRBJ1-1
V: TRBV5-1
DNA: TGCGCCAGCAGCTTCCAGGACAGGGGGCTTAACACTGAAGCTTTCTTT
CDR3: CASSFQDRGLNTEAFF

D: TRBD1
length: 14
size: -
J: TRBJ1-5
V: TRBV30
DNA: TGTGCCTGGGAGGGACAGGGAGGCAGTCAGCCCCAGCATTTT
CDR3: CAWEGQGGSQPQHF

D: TRBD1
length: 14
size: -
J: TRBJ1-5
V: TRBV7-2
DNA: TGTGCCAGCAGCGAGGGACAGGGTAATCAGCCCCAGCATTTT
CDR3: CASSEGQGNQPQHF

D: TRBD2
length: 15
size: -
J: TRBJ2-1
V: TRBV9
DNA: TGTGCCAGCAGCCGAAGCGGGGCCTCCTACAATGAGCAGTTCTTC
CDR3: CASSRSGASYNEQFF

D: TRBD1
length: 17
size: -
J: TRBJ2-3
V: TRBV27
DNA: TGTGCCAGCATCCCGTTTATCGGGACAGCAAACATGCATACGCAGTATTTT
CDR3: CASIPFIGTANMHTQYF

D: -
length: 16
size: once
J: TRBJ1-2
V: TRBV29-1
DNA: TGCAGCGTTTTTTGGCCAGGAGGATCCCCGGAATATGGCTACACCTTC
CDR3: CSVFWPGGSPEYGYTF

D: -
length: 18
size: -
J: TRBJ2-2
V: TRBV14
DNA: TGTGCCAGCAGCAAAGGCCAGGGGCGGCTAGCATGGACCGGGGAGCTGTTTTTT
CDR3: CASSKGQGRLAWTGELFF

D: TRBD1
length: 13
size: -
J: TRBJ2-7
V: TRBV6-5
DNA: TGTGCCAGCAGTCTGGACAGGAACTACGAGCAGTACTTC
CDR3: CASSLDRNYEQYF

D: -
length: 13
size: -
J: TRBJ2-5
V: TRBV5-4
DNA: TGTGCCAGCAGCCCCGGAGGAGGGGAGACCCAGTACTTC
CDR3: CASSPGGGETQYF

D: -
length: 15
size: -
J: TRBJ1-1
V: TRBV7-9
DNA: TGTGCCAGCAGCTTAGCTCCTACGTCGAACACTGAAGCTTTCTTT
CDR3: CASSLAPTSNTEAFF

D: TRBD1
length: 16
size: -
J: TRBJ2-5
V: TRBV4-3
DNA: TGCGCCAGCAGCCAAGATGGCACAGGGGGCGGGGAGACCCAGTACTTC
CDR3: CASSQDGTGGGETQYF

D: -
length: 15
size: -
J: TRBJ1-4
V: TRBV4-1
DNA: TGCGCCAGCAGCCAATGGACTACAACTAATGAAAAACTGTTTTTT
CDR3: CASSQWTTTNEKLFF

D: TRBD1
length: 15
size: -
J: TRBJ2-1
V: TRBV5-4
DNA: TGTGCCAGCAGCTCGCAGACAGGGTCCTACAATGAGCAGTTCTTC
CDR3: CASSSQTGSYNEQFF

D: -
length: 13
size: -
J: TRBJ1-2
V: TRBV14
DNA: TGTGCCAGCAGTGGGGGGGCGTGGTTTGGCTACACCTTC
CDR3: CASSGGAWFGYTF